These T cell receptor beta chains were read from a single sample in a study of blood T cell repertoires in COVID-19. The protocol was immunoSEQ multiplex PCR, while the TCRdb copy is restricted to in-frame clones and leaves out a portion. The data show fewer than 150,000 clones, 84% seen once. Sequenced: peripheral blood. All receptors derive from a human donor in a cohort sampled during active COVID-19. Both conserved end residues are part of each CDR3. Fields, in order: V gene, D gene, J gene, clone size, CDR3 protein, CDR3 DNA. D genes are given only for firm matches. Size values are once, few and many counts, or a class for expanded clones, and some rows have none.

TRBV5-1	-	TRBJ2-3	-	CASSLISTDTQYF	TGCGCCAGCAGCTTGATAAGCACAGATACGCAGTATTTT
TRBV19	-	TRBJ1-1	-	CASSIGVRGTEAFF	TGTGCCAGTAGTATAGGGGTTAGGGGAACTGAAGCTTTCTTT
TRBV27	-	TRBJ2-5	-	CASSFQTPNYREPRSKTYQETQYF	TGTGCCAGCAGTTTTCAAACCCCCAATTACCGGGAGCCCCGGTCCAAGACGTACCAAGAGACCCAGTACTTC
TRBV6-1	TRBD1	TRBJ2-7	-	CASSDNRGSYEQYF	TGTGCCAGCAGTGACAACAGGGGGTCCTACGAGCAGTACTTC
TRBV19	TRBD2	TRBJ2-1	-	CASLGGGSYNEQFF	TGTGCCAGTCTCGGGGGGGGCTCCTACAATGAGCAGTTCTTC
TRBV5-1	-	TRBJ1-1	-	CASSLATGNTEAFF	TGCGCCAGCAGCTTGGCGACAGGTAACACTGAAGCTTTCTTT
TRBV6-6	-	TRBJ1-1	-	CASSRDSKHSRNTEAFF	TGTGCCAGCAGTCGAGACAGTAAACATAGTAGGAACACTGAAGCTTTCTTT
TRBV28	-	TRBJ2-2	-	CASSPHTPGELFF	TGTGCCAGCAGTCCCCACACCCCCGGGGAGCTGTTTTTT
TRBV2	-	TRBJ1-1	few	CASREQGVESTEAFF	TGTGCCAGCAGAGAACAGGGTGTGGAGAGCACTGAAGCTTTCTTT
TRBV19	-	TRBJ2-5	-	CASSMGAGFQETQYF	TGTGCCAGTAGTATGGGGGCCGGGTTCCAAGAGACCCAGTACTTC
TRBV27	-	TRBJ2-7	-	CASSSNRGGGEQYF	TGTGCCAGCAGTTCCAACAGGGGGGGAGGCGAGCAGTACTTC
TRBV28	-	TRBJ1-6	-	CASSPPGDNSPLHF	TGTGCCAGCAGTCCCCCGGGAGATAATTCACCCCTCCACTTT
TRBV6-2/TRBV6-3	TRBD2	TRBJ2-3	-	CASSYRSAGGPRDTQYF	TGTGCCAGCAGTTATAGGTCAGCGGGGGGCCCGAGAGATACGCAGTATTTT
TRBV4-1	-	TRBJ1-5	-	CASSPIVAQPQHF	TGCGCCAGCAGCCCCATTGTAGCTCAGCCCCAGCATTTT
TRBV19	TRBD1	TRBJ1-5	once	CASRQGALSQPQHF	TGTGCCAGTAGACAGGGGGCATTGAGTCAGCCCCAGCATTTT
TRBV19	-	TRBJ2-7	-	CASSMGTHSYEQYF	TGTGCCAGTAGTATGGGGACACACTCCTACGAGCAGTACTTC
TRBV7-6	TRBD1	TRBJ1-3	-	CASSLSAGGGNTIYF	TGTGCCAGCAGCTTAAGTGCAGGGGGTGGAAACACCATATATTTT
TRBV7-8	-	TRBJ2-2	-	CASSPGIGNTGELFF	TGTGCCAGCAGCCCAGGGATAGGGAACACCGGGGAGCTGTTTTTT
TRBV19	TRBD1	TRBJ2-1	-	CATKTGQASYNEQFF	TGTGCCACTAAAACAGGACAGGCCTCCTACAATGAGCAGTTCTTC